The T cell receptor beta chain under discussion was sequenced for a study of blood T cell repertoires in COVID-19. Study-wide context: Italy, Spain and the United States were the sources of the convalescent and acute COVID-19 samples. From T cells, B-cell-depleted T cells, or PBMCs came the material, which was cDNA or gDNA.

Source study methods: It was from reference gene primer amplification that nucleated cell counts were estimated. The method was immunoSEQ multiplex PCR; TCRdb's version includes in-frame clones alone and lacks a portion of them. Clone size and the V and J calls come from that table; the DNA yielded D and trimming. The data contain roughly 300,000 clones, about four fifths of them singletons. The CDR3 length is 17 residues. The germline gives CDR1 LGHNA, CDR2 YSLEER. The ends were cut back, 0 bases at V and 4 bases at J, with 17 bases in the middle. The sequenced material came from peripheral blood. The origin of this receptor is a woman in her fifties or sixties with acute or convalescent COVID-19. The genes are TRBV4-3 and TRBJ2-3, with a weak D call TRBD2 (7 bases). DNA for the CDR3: TGCGCCAGCAGCCAAGATCTGAGGGGAGGGGGTGCAGATACGCAGTATTTT. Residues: CASSQDLRGGGADTQYF.